Listed below are T cell receptor beta chains from one sample, sequenced in a study of T cell responses to AZD1222 COVID-19 vaccine. Data came from immunoSEQ multiplex PCR; TCRdb stores just in-frame clones and leaves some out. Found here are more than 150,000 clones, roughly 91% of them singletons; the top ten hold around 1.9%. The sample in question was peripheral blood, obtained 28 days after the second AZD1222 dose. These receptors came from an adult who received the AZD1222 COVID-19 vaccine. Each CDR3 is given with its conserved first and last residue. The D gene is left open where the match is weak. Size is stated for part of the rows, as once, few or many counts, or as a class when the clone is expanded.

cdr3_aa,cdr3_nt,j_call,v_call,clone_size,d_call
CASSLVALGQGRYEQYF,TGTGCCAGCAGTTTAGTTGCCTTGGGACAGGGCCGCTACGAGCAGTACTTC,TRBJ2-7,TRBV28,-,TRBD1
CASSHRPASDSEETQYF,TGTGCCAGCAGCCACCGCCCCGCTTCGGACAGCGAAGAGACCCAGTACTTC,TRBJ2-5,TRBV4-2,-,-
CASSQEGVGGARGYTF,TGCGCCAGCAGCCAAGAGGGGGTAGGAGGGGCGCGAGGCTACACCTTC,TRBJ1-2,TRBV4-3,-,-
CASVGEEDTQYF,TGCGCCAGCGTAGGGGAGGAAGATACGCAGTATTTT,TRBJ2-3,TRBV5-1,-,-
CASSYDRRSYNEQFF,TGTGCCAGCAGCTATGATCGGCGGTCCTACAATGAGCAGTTCTTC,TRBJ2-1,TRBV7-2,-,-
CASSLGSRGGGSNQPQHF,TGTGCCAGCAGTTTGGGATCCAGGGGGGGAGGTAGCAATCAGCCCCAGCATTTT,TRBJ1-5,TRBV27,-,TRBD1
CASSWGGDTQYF,TGCGCCAGCAGCTGGGGGGGAGATACGCAGTATTTT,TRBJ2-3,TRBV5-1,-,TRBD2
CASSLAPSNYGYTF,TGTGCCAGCAGCTTGGCTCCGTCTAACTATGGCTACACCTTC,TRBJ1-2,TRBV5-5,-,-
CASSVSGKKSEQFF,TGTGCCAGCAGCGTATCCGGGAAGAAGAGTGAGCAGTTCTTC,TRBJ2-1,TRBV9,once,-
CASRTVLSYEQYF,TGTGCCAGCAGGACTGTACTGTCCTACGAGCAGTACTTC,TRBJ2-7,TRBV7-4,-,-
CASSVLAGSSYNEQFF,TGTGCCAGCAGCGTACTAGCGGGGAGCTCCTACAATGAGCAGTTCTTC,TRBJ2-1,TRBV9,few,TRBD2
CASSVYDRGGTEAFF,TGTGCCAGCAGCGTTTATGACAGGGGGGGCACTGAAGCTTTCTTT,TRBJ1-1,TRBV9,-,TRBD1
CASSLPGTEGLVGEQYF,TGTGCCAGCAGCTTACCCGGGACCGAGGGATTAGTCGGCGAGCAGTACTTC,TRBJ2-7,TRBV5-4,-,-
CASSSPGLNTGELFF,TGCGCCAGCAGCAGCCCCGGGCTGAACACCGGGGAGCTGTTTTTT,TRBJ2-2,TRBV10-2,-,-
CAISDPPSSGNTIYF,TGTGCCATCAGTGACCCCCCGAGCTCTGGAAACACCATATATTTT,TRBJ1-3,TRBV10-3,once,-
CASSDLYTGSLYGYTF,TGTGCCAGCAGTGATTTATATACAGGGTCCCTCTATGGCTACACCTTC,TRBJ1-2,TRBV6-1,-,-
CASSLGAGQGEKLFF,TGTGCCAGCAGCTTAGGGGCAGGGCAGGGTGAAAAACTGTTTTTT,TRBJ1-4,TRBV11-2,-,-
CASSPGTGTEAFF,TGTGCCAGCAGCCCCGGGACGGGCACTGAAGCTTTCTTT,TRBJ1-1,TRBV12-3/TRBV12-4,-,-
CASSRSGTAPMNTEAFF,TGTGCCAGCAGCAGATCCGGGACAGCCCCCATGAACACTGAAGCTTTCTTT,TRBJ1-1,TRBV7-9,-,TRBD1
CASSVEAGTHEKLFF,TGTGCCAGCAGCGTAGAGGCAGGGACACATGAAAAACTGTTTTTT,TRBJ1-4,TRBV9,-,-
CASRPPQGASEQYF,TGTGCCAGCAGACCACCACAGGGGGCGAGCGAGCAGTACTTC,TRBJ2-7,TRBV6-9,few,TRBD1
CASRLDRNTEAFF,TGTGCCAGCAGGTTGGACAGGAACACTGAAGCTTTCTTT,TRBJ1-1,TRBV3-1/TRBV3-2,-,-
CASSWEGARDSPLHF,TGCGCCAGCAGCTGGGAGGGGGCGCGGGATTCACCCCTCCACTTT,TRBJ1-6,TRBV5-1,-,TRBD1
CASSDRVGWNQPQHF,TGTGCCAGCAGTGACAGGGTTGGATGGAATCAGCCCCAGCATTTT,TRBJ1-5,TRBV2,-,-
CASSSTGVNTEAFF,TGTGCCAGCAGTTCTACAGGGGTGAACACTGAAGCTTTCTTT,TRBJ1-1,TRBV7-2,-,TRBD1
CASSQAREGETQYF,TGTGCCAGCAGCCAAGCGAGGGAGGGGGAGACCCAGTACTTC,TRBJ2-5,TRBV4-2,-,TRBD2
CASIRDGNTEAFF,TGTGCCAGCATCAGGGACGGGAACACTGAAGCTTTCTTT,TRBJ1-1,TRBV6-5,-,-
CASSLGFGELFF,TGCGCCAGCAGCTTGGGGTTCGGGGAGCTGTTTTTT,TRBJ2-2,TRBV5-1,-,-
CATSDSPHPGRGYSNQPQHF,TGTGCCACCAGTGACAGCCCACATCCCGGACGAGGTTATAGCAATCAGCCCCAGCATTTT,TRBJ1-5,TRBV24-1,-,-
CASSIVQASHRYEQYF,TGTGCCAGTAGTATAGTCCAAGCCAGCCACCGGTACGAGCAGTACTTC,TRBJ2-7,TRBV19,-,-
CASSPQTGGRETQYF,TGTGCCAGCAGCCCTCAGACAGGGGGCAGAGAGACCCAGTACTTC,TRBJ2-5,TRBV7-2,-,TRBD1
CASSWAGTGPGEQYF,TGTGCCAGCAGTTGGGCGGGGACAGGGCCCGGCGAGCAGTACTTC,TRBJ2-7,TRBV6-5,-,TRBD1
CASSYPMGGLNTEAFF,TGTGCCAGCAGTTACCCCATGGGAGGCTTGAACACTGAAGCTTTCTTT,TRBJ1-1,TRBV6-2/TRBV6-3,-,-
CASSVDSRARRGNEQFF,TGTGCCAGCAGCGTAGATAGCCGGGCCCGGCGAGGCAATGAGCAGTTCTTC,TRBJ2-1,TRBV9,-,-
CASSPRGTGGILNIQYF,TGTGCCAGTAGTCCCCGGGGGACAGGGGGGATCCTAAACATTCAGTACTTC,TRBJ2-4,TRBV19,once,TRBD1
CASSGGTSGNQETQYF,TGTGCCAGCAGCGGAGGGACTAGCGGGAACCAAGAGACCCAGTACTTC,TRBJ2-5,TRBV3-1/TRBV3-2,-,TRBD2
CATDTPDRGQDANYGYTF,TGTGCCACCGACACCCCTGACAGGGGGCAGGATGCTAACTATGGCTACACCTTC,TRBJ1-2,TRBV10-3,-,TRBD1
CASNAPGTGNEAFF,TGTGCCAGCAACGCCCCCGGGACAGGGAATGAAGCTTTCTTT,TRBJ1-1,TRBV27,-,TRBD1
CASSWDRVTNEKLFF,TGTGCCAGTAGTTGGGACAGGGTGACTAATGAAAAACTGTTTTTT,TRBJ1-4,TRBV19,-,TRBD1
CASSKGGTENTEAFF,TGTGCCAGTAGTAAGGGTGGGACAGAGAACACTGAAGCTTTCTTT,TRBJ1-1,TRBV19,-,TRBD1
CASIQTGISETQYF,TGTGCCAGCATCCAGACAGGGATATCGGAGACCCAGTACTTC,TRBJ2-5,TRBV28,once,TRBD1
CASSLQGGDQYF,TGTGCCAGCAGCCTACAGGGGGGGGATCAGTATTTT,TRBJ2-3,TRBV3-1/TRBV3-2,once,-
CASSAADTQYF,TGTGCCAGCAGTGCGGCAGATACGCAGTATTTT,TRBJ2-3,TRBV2,once,-
CASSASTDTQYF,TGTGCCAGCAGCGCATCTACAGATACGCAGTATTTT,TRBJ2-3,TRBV5-4,-,-
CASSRAENTEAFF,TGTGCCAGCTCTCGAGCTGAGAACACTGAAGCTTTCTTT,TRBJ1-1,TRBV18,-,-
CASSVQGTPSSGNTIYF,TGTGCCAGCAGCGTACAGGGAACCCCCTCCTCTGGAAACACCATATATTTT,TRBJ1-3,TRBV7-2,once,-
CASSFPPGGEDNSPLHF,TGTGCCAGCAGCTTTCCCCCAGGGGGCGAGGATAATTCACCCCTCCACTTT,TRBJ1-6,TRBV7-9,-,TRBD1
CSVEAGTVIFEQYF,TGCAGCGTTGAAGCCGGGACAGTTATATTCGAGCAGTACTTC,TRBJ2-7,TRBV29-1,-,TRBD1
CASRAAGANTGELFF,TGTGCCAGCAGAGCGGCGGGGGCGAACACCGGGGAGCTGTTTTTT,TRBJ2-2,TRBV28,once,TRBD2